This passage covers 14 T cell receptor beta chains from one sample sequenced in a study of PD-L1 blockade in urothelial cancer. The assay was immunoSEQ multiplex PCR, and TCRdb's table has in-frame clones only and misses some. The sample includes just over 35,000 clones, more than 80% of them seen just once. The time point was: peripheral blood 6 weeks after treatment start. The sequencing used PBMCs, collected around atezolizumab (anti-PD-L1) treatment. The receptors originated from a man between 35 and 55 years old with urothelial cancer.

V is TRBV7-9 and J is TRBJ1-2; D perhaps matches TRBD1 (6 bases). The CDR3 sequence is 13 residues long. Trimming took 5 bases from V and 7 from J, leaving 14 bases between them. CDR1 is SEHNR and CDR2 is FQNEAQ in the germline V gene (reference sequence). This chain's CDR3 is CASSPNRDSGYTF. The CDR3, as DNA: TGTGCCAGCAGCCCGAACAGGGATAGTGGCTACACCTTC.

This clone was recorded once. This chain's CDR3 is CASRTLLSSGNTIYF. CDR3 in DNA: TGTGCCAGCAGGACACTGCTTTCCTCTGGAAACACCATATATTTT. J is TRBJ1-3 and V is TRBV6-5; unclear D gene. V was cut by 6 bases and J by 0 bases, with 12 bases left in between. CDR1 is MNHEY and CDR2 is SVGAGI in the germline V gene. The CDR3 runs to 15 residues.

The V gene is TRBV7-2, the J gene TRBJ1-5, with a tentative D call TRBD1 (5 bases). Looked up from germline, CDR1 is SGHTA and CDR2 is FQGNSA. There are 14 residues in the CDR3. Trimming removed 1 base from V and 6 bases from J, with 10 bases in between. The CDR3 DNA reads TGTGCCAGCAGCTTAGTGCAGGGATCTCAGCCCCAGCATTTT. This gives the protein CASSLVQGSQPQHF.

This clone showed up just a few times. The chain is built from TRBV2 and TRBJ2-7; TRBD2 might be the D (6 bases). The CDR3 has 12 amino acids. The V end lost 8 bases, the J end lost 8 bases, and 16 bases lay between the germline ends. From germline, CDR1 is SNHLY and CDR2 FYNNEI. CDR3 sequence reads: CASLREAGKQYF. CDR3 coding DNA: TGTGCCAGCCTAAGAGAAGCGGGCAAGCAGTACTTC.

The rearrangement uses TRBV19 and TRBJ2-7; D possibly corresponds to TRBD1 (6 bases). This CDR3 spans 12 amino acids. The V end was cut by 5 bases, the J end by 8 bases, with 13 bases between. In germline, CDR1 is LNHDA, CDR2 SQIVND (reference sequence). In nucleotides, the CDR3 is TGTGCCAGTAGTTCCGGGGACACCAAGCAGTACTTC. It translates to CASSSGDTKQYF.

This sequence joins TRBV5-1 and TRBJ2-1, with D possibly matching TRBD2 (6 bases). Germline CDR1 and CDR2: SGHRS and YFSETQ. The germline V and J ends were trimmed by 0 bases and 2 bases, with 12 bases remaining between them. This CDR3 comprises 16 residues. The CDR3: CASSLGGSGAYNEQFF. In nucleotides, the CDR3 is TGCGCCAGCAGCTTGGGAGGTAGCGGAGCCTACAATGAGCAGTTCTTC.

This clone has more than one count but fewer than ten. This sequence joins TRBV5-1 and TRBJ2-5, with 7 bases that match TRBD2. Germline V gene data show CDR1 as SGHRS and CDR2 as YFSETQ. The CDR3 consists of 16 residues. The junction had 12 bases not matched to a gene; V was cut back by 4 bases and J by 3 bases. In DNA, the CDR3 is TGCGCCAGCAGCGGAGGGAGGGCCGGACCTGAAGAGACCCAGTACTTC. It encodes CASSGGRAGPEETQYF. Looking up the rest from reference TRBV5-1 and TRBJ2-5 gives the full variable domain: KAGVTQTPRYLIKTRGQQVTLSCSPISGHRSVSWYQQTPGQGLQFLFEYFSETQRNKGNFPGRFSGRQFSNSRSEMNVSTLELGDSALYLCASSGGRAGPEETQYFGPGTRLLVL.

The chain carries TRBV7-2 and TRBJ2-7; D may be TRBD1 (7 bases). CDR3 length equals 15 residues. Germline assignment: CDR1 SGHTA and CDR2 FQGNSA. The ends were cut back, 5 bases at V and 2 bases at J, with 16 bases in the middle. This CDR3 is CASSPKTGTAYEQYF. DNA for the CDR3: TGTGCCAGCAGCCCGAAGACAGGGACTGCCTACGAGCAGTACTTC.

This sequence joins TRBV19 and TRBJ2-2, with D hard to call. The CDR3 covers 12 residues. V was pared by 3 bases and J by 4 bases, with 3 bases between. Germline values: CDR1 LNHDA, CDR2 SQIVND (reference sequence). The CDR3 sequence: CASSILTGELFF. The CDR3 nucleotides read TGTGCCAGTAGTATCCTCACCGGGGAGCTGTTTTTT.

The chain uses TRBV28 and TRBJ2-7; the match to TRBD1 covers 10 bases. The CDR3 extends over 15 amino acids. CDR1 and CDR2 from the germline V gene are MDHEN and SYDVKM. Trimming cost V 6 bases and J 1 base; bases outside gene matches: 6. CDR3 amino acids: CASSSTGQGSYEQYF. The CDR3 DNA reads as TGTGCCAGCAGCTCAACGGGACAGGGGTCCTACGAGCAGTACTTC.

This chain connects TRBV14 to TRBJ2-1; D is undetermined. The V gene lost 8 bases and the J gene lost 4 bases, with 12 bases spanning the gap. The CDR3 contains 13 residues. The germline gives CDR1 SGHDN, CDR2 FVKESK. The CDR3 DNA sequence: TGTGCCAGCTCGATGGTGAGGTACAATGAGCAGTTCTTC. Protein sequence: CASSMVRYNEQFF.

This sequence joins TRBV19 and TRBJ1-2, with a possible D match to TRBD1 (5 bases). The V end lost 4 bases, the J end lost 0 bases, and 12 bases lay between the germline ends. Germline loops: CDR1 LNHDA, CDR2 SQIVND (reference sequence). The CDR3 consists of 15 residues. The chain's CDR3 is CASSRLGTTNYGYTF. The CDR3 DNA is TGTGCCAGTAGTAGGTTAGGGACTACTAACTATGGCTACACCTTC.

Only a few counts were recorded for this clone. This chain connects TRBV2 to TRBJ1-2, with 9 nucleotides matching TRBD1. V shed 5 bases and J 8 bases; nucleotides not matched to a gene: 6. Germline lookup yields CDR1 SNHLY and CDR2 FYNNEI. The CDR3 is 13 residues long. The CDR3 loop reads CASSTGQGEGYTF. DNA for the CDR3: TGTGCCAGCAGTACGGGACAGGGTGAGGGCTACACCTTC.

The chain is built from TRBV19 and TRBJ1-2; TRBD1 is a possible D gene (6 bases). Germline V gene data show CDR1 as LNHDA and CDR2 as SQIVND (reference sequence). V lost 10 bases and J lost 8, with 14 bases in between. The CDR3 runs to 11 residues. The DNA for the CDR3 is TGTGCCATAAAACAGGGAGGGGGCTACACCTTC. Protein product: CAIKQGGGYTF.